This section outlines one TCR beta chain sequence together with its context. This entry is derived from a study of blood T cell repertoires in COVID-19. Looking at the study overall: Acute and convalescent COVID-19 samples came from the United States, Italy and Spain.

This CDR3 is 14 amino acids long. Germline V gene data show CDR1 as SGHTA and CDR2 as FQGTGA. Deletions cut 2 bases from V and 4 bases from J, with 10 bases between. The method was immunoSEQ multiplex PCR; TCRdb's version includes in-frame clones alone and lacks a portion of them. The data contain about 200,000 clones, around nine tenths of them singletons. The chain has TRBV7-3 and TRBJ2-3; no clear D gene. The sequence was obtained from a man in his 60s with acute or convalescent COVID-19. The sequencing sample was made of peripheral blood. This CDR3 is CASSLGVAADTQYF. The CDR3 nucleotides are TGTGCCAGCAGCTTAGGAGTAGCCGCAGATACGCAGTATTTT.